This is a list of T cell receptor beta chains from one sample in a study of blood T cell repertoires in COVID-19. Sequencing was performed with immunoSEQ multiplex PCR; in TCRdb, only in-frame clones are kept and a portion is missing. The data hold 65,000 or so clones, with 75% to 90% observed a single time. Source material: peripheral blood. The receptors come from a man aged 80 or over with acute or convalescent COVID-19. Each CDR3 is given with its conserved first and last residue. A D gene is named only where the DNA matches it firmly. Not every row has a clone size; where given, it reads once, few, many or a size class.

D,J,V,size,CDR3,DNA
-,TRBJ1-3,TRBV18,-,CASSAYPGHVSGNTIYF,TGTGCCAGCTCAGCTTATCCGGGACACGTCTCTGGAAACACCATATATTTT
-,TRBJ2-2,TRBV18,-,CASSPSGVFTGELFF,TGTGCCAGCTCACCATCAGGGGTTTTCACCGGGGAGCTGTTTTTT
-,TRBJ1-2,TRBV5-1,-,CASSTSGTLNYGYTF,TGCGCCAGCTCTACTTCCGGGACACTAAACTATGGCTACACCTTC
TRBD1,TRBJ2-7,TRBV29-1,-,CSVEDRGTGYSYEQYF,TGCAGCGTTGAAGATCGCGGGACAGGGTATTCCTACGAGCAGTACTTC
-,TRBJ1-5,TRBV6-1,once,CASSEPRAGAPVRNQPQHF,TGTGCCAGCAGTGAACCCCGGGCAGGGGCCCCTGTACGCAATCAGCCCCAGCATTTT
-,TRBJ2-6,TRBV12-3/TRBV12-4,-,CGSGAAGANVLTF,TGTGGTTCAGGGGCAGCTGGGGCCAACGTCCTGACTTTC
-,TRBJ1-4,TRBV2,once,CASSAPGVEKLFF,TGTGCCAGCAGTGCCCCGGGGGTGGAAAAACTGTTTTTT
TRBD1,TRBJ1-1,TRBV7-9,-,CASSLGGTGTEPEAFF,TGTGCCAGCAGCTTAGGGGGGACAGGGACGGAACCTGAAGCTTTCTTT
TRBD1,TRBJ2-7,TRBV13,few,CASREPGQTTYEQYF,TGTGCCAGCAGAGAACCGGGACAGACCACCTACGAGCAGTACTTC
-,TRBJ2-1,TRBV10-3,-,CAISDGQATAEQFF,TGTGCCATCAGTGATGGGCAGGCGACCGCTGAGCAGTTCTTC
-,TRBJ1-2,TRBV29-1,-,CSVEDPGRDLNYGYTF,TGCAGCGTTGAAGATCCTGGCAGGGACTTGAACTATGGCTACACCTTC
TRBD1,TRBJ2-7,TRBV10-2,-,CASSDDRASYEQYF,TGCGCCAGCAGTGATGACAGGGCATCCTACGAGCAGTACTTC
-,TRBJ2-3,TRBV12-3/TRBV12-4,-,CASSFPSTDTQYF,TGTGCCAGCAGTTTTCCTAGCACAGATACGCAGTATTTT
TRBD2,TRBJ2-3,TRBV6-6,-,CASSFSGGAETDTQYF,TGTGCCAGCAGTTTTAGCGGGGGGGCGGAGACAGATACGCAGTATTTT
TRBD1,TRBJ2-7,TRBV5-8,once,CASSLTGGYEQYF,TGTGCCAGCAGCTTGACAGGGGGCTACGAGCAGTACTTC
-,TRBJ2-2,TRBV18,-,CASSPRTRGIAGELFF,TGTGCCAGCTCACCCCGGACACGGGGGATCGCCGGGGAGCTGTTTTTT
TRBD1,TRBJ2-6,TRBV5-1,-,CASSLKRQGVISGANVLTF,TGCGCCAGCAGCTTAAAAAGACAGGGTGTTATCTCTGGGGCCAACGTCCTGACTTTC
TRBD1,TRBJ1-2,TRBV11-3,-,CASSLASGGLNYGYTF,TGTGCCAGCAGCTTAGCTTCAGGGGGCCTAAACTATGGCTACACCTTC
TRBD2,TRBJ2-1,TRBV6-5,-,CASSLTSGSYNEQFF,TGTGCCAGCAGCTTAACTAGCGGCTCCTACAATGAGCAGTTCTTC